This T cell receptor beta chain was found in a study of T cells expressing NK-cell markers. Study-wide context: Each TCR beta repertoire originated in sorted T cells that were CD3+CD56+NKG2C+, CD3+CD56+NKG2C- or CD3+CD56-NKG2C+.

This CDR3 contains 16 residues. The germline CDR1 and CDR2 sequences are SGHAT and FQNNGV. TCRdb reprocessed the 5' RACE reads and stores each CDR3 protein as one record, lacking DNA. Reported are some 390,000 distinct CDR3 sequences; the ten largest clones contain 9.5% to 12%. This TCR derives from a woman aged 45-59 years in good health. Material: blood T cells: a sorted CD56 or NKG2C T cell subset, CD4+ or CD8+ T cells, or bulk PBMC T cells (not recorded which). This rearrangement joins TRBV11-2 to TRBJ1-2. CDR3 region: CASSLDLAGSNYGYTF.